The 23 T cell receptor beta chains given below trace back to one sample, sequenced in a study of shared clonotypes between healthy human individuals. Generated by immunoSEQ multiplex PCR, the TCRdb table keeps only in-frame clones and is missing some. In the table there are approximately 2.1 million clones, over 90% of which are singletons. Source material: naive CD4+ T cells from PBMCs. Noted subset: CD45RA+ positively selected. These receptors were taken from a man aged 18-30 years in good health. Some clones in this sample may be carry-over from other donors' samples.

The J gene is TRBJ2-3, the V gene TRBV7-3; no clear D. Germline CDR1 is SGHTA and CDR2 is FQGTGA. V lost 0 bases to trimming and J lost 3 bases, with 7 bases between them. This CDR3 is 14 amino acids long. The CDR3 spells CASSLTMGTDTQYF. The CDR3 bases are TGTGCCAGCAGCTTAACGATGGGGACAGATACGCAGTATTTT.

The genes are TRBV2 and TRBJ2-1, with unresolved D. Between the trimmed V and J ends, which lost 4 bases and 6 bases, there was a span of 7 bases. CDR3 length: 12 residues. Germline assignment: CDR1 SNHLY and CDR2 FYNNEI. The CDR3 sequence: CASSVEGNEQFF. In DNA form, the CDR3 reads TGTGCCAGCAGTGTAGAAGGCAATGAGCAGTTCTTC.

The chain has TRBV7-8 and TRBJ2-7, with 9 positions matching TRBD2. J was trimmed by 4 bases and V by 4 bases; bases with no gene match: 11. CDR3 length: 16 residues. In germline, CDR1 is SGHVS, CDR2 FQNEAQ. The CDR3 nucleotides are TGTGCCAGCAGCTCAGGCAAGACTAGCGGTGGTTACGAGCAGTACTTC. The encoded protein is CASSSGKTSGGYEQYF.

This clone was observed once. J is TRBJ2-5 and V is TRBV15; D may be TRBD2 (6 bases). This CDR3 has 15 residues. V was shortened by 2 bases and J by 5 bases, with 15 bases between the two germline ends. Germline V gene data show CDR1 as LNHNV and CDR2 as YYDKDF (reference sequence). The DNA of the CDR3 is TGTGCCACCAGCAGACCGGGACTCAATCAGGAGACCCAGTACTTC. Protein sequence: CATSRPGLNQETQYF.

This rearrangement joins TRBV18 to TRBJ1-5; the match to TRBD1 covers 8 bases. The V gene end was trimmed by 5 bases and the J gene end by 2 bases; junction bases not matched to a gene: 11. From germline, CDR1 is KGHSH and CDR2 LQKENI. The CDR3 spans 17 residues. This CDR3 reads CASSKGQGLTGNQPQHF. CDR3 nucleotides: TGTGCCAGCTCAAAAGGACAGGGCCTTACGGGCAATCAGCCCCAGCATTTT.

Only one count was recorded for this clone. This sample includes further DNA sequences coding for the same CDR3. This sequence joins TRBV6-1 and TRBJ2-7; D may be TRBD2 (6 bases). Germline lookup yields CDR1 MNHNS and CDR2 SASEGT. This CDR3 comprises 12 residues. Trimming pared 6 bases from V and 4 bases from J, leaving 10 bases between. CDR3: CASSGSSYEQYF. In DNA form, the CDR3 reads TGTGCCAGCAGCGGGAGTTCGTACGAGCAGTACTTC.

This clone appeared a few times. The chain couples TRBV4-3 to TRBJ2-1; D may be TRBD2 (6 bases). Germline CDR1 is LGHNA and CDR2 is YSLEER. V lost 0 bases and J lost 0, with 15 bases in between. CDR3 size: 18 residues. The CDR3 DNA is TGCGCCAGCAGCCAAGATCCCCGGGGGTCTAGCTCCTACAATGAGCAGTTCTTC. Its translation is CASSQDPRGSSSYNEQFF.

This chain joins TRBV5-6 and TRBJ1-2; weak D call: TRBD1 (5 bases). Germline V gene data show CDR1 as SGHDT and CDR2 as YYEEEE. Trimming took 4 bases from V and 7 from J, leaving 11 bases between them. The CDR3 is 12 amino acids. CDR3 bases: TGTGCCAGCAGCCAAGGGGTCTTTGGCTACACCTTC. Encoded protein: CASSQGVFGYTF.

The J gene is TRBJ2-7, the V gene TRBV2; 11 bases line up with TRBD1. CDR1 is SNHLY, CDR2 FYNNEI, per germline. Trimming removed 7 bases from V and 4 bases from J; junction bases left unmatched: 6. The CDR3 is 14 residues long. For the CDR3, the DNA is TGTGCCAGCACCGGACAGGGGGCGAGGTACGAGCAGTACTTC. It yields the protein CASTGQGARYEQYF.

The chain links TRBV19 to TRBJ1-3; possible D gene TRBD1, 5 bases. Germline V gene sequence: CDR1 LNHDA, CDR2 SQIVND (reference sequence). Trimming took off 4 bases at V and 4 bases at J, with 20 bases between the two ends. This CDR3 has 17 amino acids. CDR3 sequence: CASSKSPGLFLGNTIYF. CDR3 bases: TGTGCCAGTAGTAAAAGCCCGGGACTCTTTTTGGGAAACACCATATATTTT.

Turning to this clone: This specimen includes other DNA sequences encoding the same CDR3. This chain's CDR3 is CASSEGGSGANVLTF. The CDR3 DNA sequence: TGTGCCAGCAGTGAAGGAGGGTCTGGGGCCAACGTCCTGACTTTC. This chain uses TRBV2 with TRBJ2-6; TRBD2 is a possible D gene (5 bases). This CDR3 is 15 amino acids long. Looked up from germline, CDR1 is SNHLY and CDR2 is FYNNEI. Trimming cost V 1 base and J 1 base, with 5 bases left between them.

This chain uses TRBV5-1 with TRBJ1-5; D unclear. Germline assignment: CDR1 SGHRS and CDR2 YFSETQ. The CDR3 extends over 13 amino acids. V was shortened by 5 bases and J by 3 bases, with 9 bases between the two germline ends. The CDR3 nucleotides read TGCGCCAGCAGTGGTAGTCCCAATCAGCCCCAGCATTTT. The encoded protein is CASSGSPNQPQHF.

The chain uses TRBV6-1 and TRBJ2-3; D remains unclear. V lost 7 bases and J lost 0, with 14 bases in between. Per germline, CDR1 MNHNS and CDR2 SASEGT. CDR3 length: 15 amino acids. The CDR3 bases are TGTGCCAGCACCCCAGGCTTGGGGAGCACAGATACGCAGTATTTT. It specifies CASTPGLGSTDTQYF.

This chain joins TRBV11-1 and TRBJ1-1, with 7 bases aligning to TRBD1. Trimming at V came to 5 bases and at J to 4 bases, leaving 7 bases not matched to a gene. CDR3 length: 14 amino acids. From germline, CDR1 is SGHAT and CDR2 FQDESV (reference sequence). CDR3 residues: CASSPRQGSTEAFF. The CDR3 coding sequence is TGTGCCAGCAGCCCGCGACAGGGAAGCACTGAAGCTTTCTTT.

With regard to this clone: Other DNA sequences of this sample code for an identical CDR3. The rearrangement joins TRBV6-5 to TRBJ1-2, with TRBD1 identical over 8 bases. The length of the CDR3 is 12 residues. V lost 4 bases, J lost 8 bases, and 3 bases stayed unmatched. From germline, CDR1 is MNHEY and CDR2 SVGAGI. The CDR3 region is CASSSGQGGYTF. The CDR3 DNA reads as TGTGCCAGCAGTTCAGGACAGGGAGGCTACACCTTC.

This chain joins TRBV27 and TRBJ2-7; D ambiguous. Looked up from germline, CDR1 is MNHEY and CDR2 is SMNVEV (reference sequence). Deletions cut 5 bases from V and 2 bases from J, with 16 bases between. The length of the CDR3 is 15 residues. CDR3: CASSPREGWTYEQYF. The CDR3 nucleotides read TGTGCCAGCAGTCCCCGTGAAGGGTGGACCTACGAGCAGTACTTC.

The chain employs TRBV7-8 and TRBJ2-7; TRBD2 aligns across 9 bases. The CDR3 runs to 14 residues. Germline V gives CDR1 SGHVS, CDR2 FQNEAQ. The junction had 3 bases not matched to a gene; V was cut back by 2 bases and J by 4 bases. The CDR3 bases are TGTGCCAGCAGCTTACCTAGCGGGGCTTACGAGCAGTACTTC. Its protein product is CASSLPSGAYEQYF.

To note about this clone: Other nucleotide sequences from this sample produce the same CDR3. This chain joins TRBV6-5 and TRBJ1-1; TRBD1 is a possible D gene (5 bases). V was cut by 7 bases and J by 1 base, with 10 bases left in between. Germline CDR1 and CDR2: MNHEY and SVGAGI. The CDR3 has 13 residues. CDR3 nucleotide sequence: TGTGCCAGCATCAAAACAGGGAACACTGAAGCTTTCTTT. Translating gives CASIKTGNTEAFF.

The CDR3 protein is CASSPERTGEQFF. The CDR3 coding sequence is TGTGCCAGCAGCCCGGAGAGGACGGGGGAGCAGTTCTTC. The chain has TRBV11-2 and TRBJ2-1, with D possibly matching TRBD2 (5 bases). V was trimmed by 5 bases and J by 10 bases, leaving 15 bases between them. CDR3 length equals 13 residues. Germline assignment: CDR1 SGHAT and CDR2 FQNNGV.

This chain uses TRBV11-2 with TRBJ2-3; D is unresolved. The V and J ends lost 5 bases and 2 bases respectively, with 8 bases between them. Germline loops: CDR1 SGHAT, CDR2 FQNNGV. This CDR3 has 13 amino acids. The CDR3 reads CASSLTYTDTQYF. In nucleotides, the CDR3 is TGTGCCAGCAGCCTGACCTACACAGATACGCAGTATTTT.

The J gene is TRBJ1-5, the V gene TRBV27; D is unresolved. Trimming stripped 3 bases from V and 2 bases from J, with 11 bases between. The germline V gene has CDR1 MNHEY and CDR2 SMNVEV (reference sequence). This CDR3 is built from 15 residues. CDR3 amino acids: CASSFTGVRNQPQHF. The CDR3 DNA follows: TGTGCCAGCAGTTTCACCGGGGTACGCAATCAGCCCCAGCATTTT.

The rearrangement uses TRBV5-1 and TRBJ2-7, with 8 bases fitting TRBD2. CDR3 length: 17 residues. V gave up 1 base and J gave up 3 bases; unmatched junction bases: 12. The germline CDR1 and CDR2 sequences are SGHRS and YFSETQ. CDR3 nucleotides: TGCGCCAGCAGCTTGTCGGTAGCGGGAACGTTGGGCTACGAGCAGTACTTC. Encoded protein: CASSLSVAGTLGYEQYF.

The chain uses TRBV7-6 and TRBJ2-7; 10 bases are shared with TRBD1. Germline values: CDR1 SGHVS, CDR2 FNYEAQ. Trimming took 5 bases from V and 7 from J; bases not matched to a gene: 11. CDR3 length equals 15 residues. The CDR3 DNA reads TGTGCCAGCAGCGAGTGGGGACAGGGGACGCGGGAGCAGTACTTC. It yields the protein CASSEWGQGTREQYF.